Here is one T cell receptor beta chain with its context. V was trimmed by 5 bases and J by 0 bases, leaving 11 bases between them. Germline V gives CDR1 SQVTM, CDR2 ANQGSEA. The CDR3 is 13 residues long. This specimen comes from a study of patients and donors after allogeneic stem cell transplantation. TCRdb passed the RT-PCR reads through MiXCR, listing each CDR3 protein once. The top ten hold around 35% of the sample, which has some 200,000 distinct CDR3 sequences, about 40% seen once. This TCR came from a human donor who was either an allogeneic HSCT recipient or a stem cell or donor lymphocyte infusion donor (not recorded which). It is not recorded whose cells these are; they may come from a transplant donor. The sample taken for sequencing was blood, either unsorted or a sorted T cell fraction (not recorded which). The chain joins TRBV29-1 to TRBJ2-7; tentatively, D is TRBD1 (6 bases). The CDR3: CSVLDRSSYEQYF. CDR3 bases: TGCAGCGTTCTCGACAGGAGCTCCTACGAGCAGTACTTC.